These 9 T cell receptor beta chains came from one sample sequenced in a study of T cell repertoires in cytomegalovirus infection. A single record per CDR3 protein comes from TCRdb applying MiXCR to the reads. This sample yields around 350,000 distinct CDR3 sequences, of which approximately 18% are seen a single time; 8.5% to 10% belongs to the top ten. Specimen: PBMCs. These TCRs come from a human donor in good health (CMV status not recorded). Some clones in this sample may be carry-over from other donors' samples.

This clonotype was detected only a few times. V gene TRBV4-1 combines with J gene TRBJ2-7; 7 positions match TRBD2. Germline-derived CDR1 and CDR2 are MGHRA and YSYEKL. V dropped 5 bases and J dropped 2; count of bases not matched to a gene: 6. The CDR3 is 14 amino acids. The DNA for the CDR3 is TGCGCCAGCAGCGTACCCGGGACTACCTACGAGCAGTACTTC. It translates to CASSVPGTTYEQYF.

Many counts were recorded for this clonotype. The rearrangement joins TRBV7-9 to TRBJ1-1; D gene uncertain. There are 13 residues in the CDR3. V was clipped by 7 bases and J by 5 bases, with 14 bases between them. CDR1 SEHNR and CDR2 FQNEAQ come from the germline V gene (reference sequence). The CDR3 region is CASIDPSETEAFF. The CDR3 region has the DNA TGTGCCAGCATCGATCCTAGTGAAACTGAAGCTTTCTTT.

The table lists this clonotype with many counts. The gene calls are TRBV7-8 and TRBJ2-7; 10 nucleotides line up with TRBD1. The junction had 10 bases not matched to a gene; V was cut back by 2 bases and J by 3 bases. CDR1 and CDR2 (germline): SGHVS, FQNEAQ. The CDR3 has 17 residues. Here the CDR3 reads CASSLLAGQGRGYEQYF. CDR3 DNA: TGTGCCAGCAGCTTATTGGCGGGACAGGGGAGGGGCTACGAGCAGTACTTC.

This clonotype turned up a few times. This sequence joins TRBV7-2 and TRBJ2-7, with a tentative D call TRBD2 (6 bases). Trimming stripped 6 bases from V and 0 bases from J, with 15 bases between. CDR3 length: 15 residues. Germline V lookup: CDR1 SGHTA, CDR2 FQGNSA. The CDR3 here is CASSPGLSLSYEQYF. The DNA of the CDR3 is TGTGCCAGCAGTCCGGGACTCTCCCTCTCCTACGAGCAGTACTTC.

At least ten counts were recorded for this clonotype. J is TRBJ2-2 and V is TRBV7-2, with D possibly being TRBD2 (6 bases). The V end lost 3 bases, the J end lost 7 bases, and 21 bases lay between the germline ends. The germline gives CDR1 SGHTA, CDR2 FQGNSA. There are 17 residues in the CDR3. CDR3 amino acids: CASSLTPQGGLVGELFF. CDR3 DNA: TGTGCCAGCAGCTTGACCCCCCAGGGAGGATTGGTCGGGGAGCTGTTTTTT.

The chain combines TRBV20-1 with TRBJ2-1, with D possibly matching TRBD2 (5 bases). Germline-derived CDR1 and CDR2 are DFQATT and SNEGSKA (reference sequence). This CDR3 comprises 18 residues. Deletions cut 5 bases from V and 5 bases from J, with 28 bases between. CDR3 region: CSASWPSHIITRHNEQFF. DNA for the CDR3: TGCAGTGCTTCCTGGCCTAGCCACATCATCACAAGACACAATGAGCAGTTCTTC.

This clonotype was detected many times. The J gene is TRBJ2-7, the V gene TRBV6-1; D is possibly TRBD1 (7 bases). The CDR3 is made up of 16 amino acids. Germline CDR1 is MNHNS and CDR2 is SASEGT. V shed 5 bases and J shed 7 bases, with 24 bases lying between them. The CDR3 is CASSPSPGQTRGEQYF. The DNA for the CDR3 is TGTGCCAGCAGTCCATCCCCGGGACAGACTAGAGGAGAGCAGTACTTC.

CDR3 region: CSVLGTVTYEQYF. In DNA, the CDR3 is TGCAGCGTTCTGGGGACAGTTACCTACGAGCAGTACTTC. This rearrangement joins TRBV29-1 to TRBJ2-7; 7 nucleotides match TRBD1. The CDR3 runs to 13 residues. With V trimmed by 5 bases and J by 2 bases, 6 bases remained unmatched. In germline, CDR1 is SQVTM, CDR2 ANQGSEA.

This clonotype was seen more than once but under ten times. The chain is built from TRBV7-6 and TRBJ2-7, with D possibly being TRBD1 (5 bases). The CDR3 loop spans 15 amino acids. V was trimmed by 4 bases and J by 3 bases, leaving 16 bases between them. Germline CDR1 and CDR2: SGHVS and FNYEAQ. This chain's CDR3 is CASSSTERVHYEQYF. CDR3 bases: TGTGCCAGCAGCTCGACAGAGAGAGTCCACTACGAGCAGTACTTC.